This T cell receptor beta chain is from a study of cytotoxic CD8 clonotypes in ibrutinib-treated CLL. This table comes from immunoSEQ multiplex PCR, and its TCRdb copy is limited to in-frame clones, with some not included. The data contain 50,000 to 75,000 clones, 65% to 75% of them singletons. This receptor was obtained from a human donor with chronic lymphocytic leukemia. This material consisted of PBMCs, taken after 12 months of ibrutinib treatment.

CDR3 DNA sequence: TGTGCCAGCAGCGTAGGCGGGAGGGCCGGATACAATGAGCAGTTCTTC. Amino acid sequence: CASSVGGRAGYNEQFF. The rearrangement links TRBV9 to TRBJ2-1; TRBD2 aligns across 9 bases. Germline CDR1 and CDR2: SGDLS and YYNGEE. V lost 0 bases and J lost 4; bases outside the gene matches: 5. The CDR3 covers 16 residues.